Listed below are T cell receptor beta chains from one sample, sequenced in a study of cytomegalovirus exposure and HLA in healthy donors. Libraries were prepared by immunoSEQ multiplex PCR; TCRdb keeps only in-frame clonotypes and omits some of them. The data contain 110,000 to 150,000 clones, around three quarters of them singletons. Sequenced input: PBMCs. These receptors all stem from a man aged 35 to 55 in good health and CMV-seropositive. Each CDR3 is given without its conserved first and last residue. The order of the fields is CDR3 protein, V gene.

ASSFTSGTYNEQF,TRBV7-9
ASSEDRGGMNTEAF,TRBV2
ASSLNEAFGEKLF,TRBV18
ASSQPGDSGNTIY,TRBV4-2
ASSVWTSGPQY,TRBV2
ASSQESAFYYGYT,TRBV14
ASSLGTGMVGNTIY,TRBV5-4
ASSPRDRGYEQY,TRBV9
ASSLLAAPTDTQY,TRBV5-5
ASSLVSGYSYNSPLH,TRBV5-4
ASSLRGLNTEAF,TRBV27
ASSLVSERGTQY,TRBV5-1
ASSQDPLTDNEQF,TRBV4-3
ASSQGGLRNTEAF,TRBV14
SVGPSGVHEQY,TRBV29-1
ASSPGQGRAF,TRBV6-1
ASSGKDRASYEQY,TRBV6-1
ALHTGGYT,TRBV30
ASSRKPGDLNTEAF,TRBV18
ASSYYPTGIEQY,TRBV6-6
ASSSGSAGNEKLF,TRBV7-2
ASSLTGTQFSPLH,TRBV27
ATQVQGVYQPQH,TRBV6-6
AISESGTGPNEQY,TRBV10-3
ASSFSGTANTNTGELF,TRBV5-6
ASSQGIRGDTQY,TRBV4-3